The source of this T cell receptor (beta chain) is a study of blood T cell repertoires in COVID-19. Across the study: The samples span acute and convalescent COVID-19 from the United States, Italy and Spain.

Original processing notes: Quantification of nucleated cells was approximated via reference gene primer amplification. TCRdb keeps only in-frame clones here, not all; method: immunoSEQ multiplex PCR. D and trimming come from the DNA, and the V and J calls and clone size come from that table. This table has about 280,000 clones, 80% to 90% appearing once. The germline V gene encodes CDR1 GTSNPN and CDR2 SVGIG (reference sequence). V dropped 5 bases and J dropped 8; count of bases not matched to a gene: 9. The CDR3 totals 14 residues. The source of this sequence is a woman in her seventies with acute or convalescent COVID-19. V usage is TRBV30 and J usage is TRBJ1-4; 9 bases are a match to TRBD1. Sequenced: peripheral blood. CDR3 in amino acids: CAWGNRGRREKLFF. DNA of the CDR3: TGTGCCTGGGGTAACAGGGGGCGGCGGGAAAAACTGTTTTTT.